Included here is one TCR beta chain sequence, with context. This record comes from a study of T cells in Graves' hyperthyroidism and ophthalmopathy. Study context: It was at initial diagnosis, before any treatment, that peripheral blood was collected.

Researchers amplified the TCR beta CDR3 regions from RNA transcripts. The HTBI set primed first-round TCR CDR3 RT-PCR. TCRdb ran MiXCR on the multiplex PCR reads and lists one entry per CDR3 protein. The repertoire holds roughly 250,000 distinct CDR3 sequences, with approximately 15% as singletons. CDR1 SNHLY and CDR2 FYNNEI come from the germline V gene. The CDR3 covers 15 residues. V lost 7 bases and J 2 bases, leaving 18 bases between the germline ends. Sequencing was done on a sample of blood. This receptor was taken from a woman between 40 and 50 years old with Graves' hyperthyroidism that later progressed to Graves' ophthalmopathy. The chain employs TRBV2 and TRBJ2-7, with D tentatively TRBD1 (6 bases). The chain's CDR3 is CASTLRDTGPYEQYF. In DNA, the CDR3 is TGTGCCAGCACTCTCCGGGACACCGGCCCCTACGAGCAGTACTTC.